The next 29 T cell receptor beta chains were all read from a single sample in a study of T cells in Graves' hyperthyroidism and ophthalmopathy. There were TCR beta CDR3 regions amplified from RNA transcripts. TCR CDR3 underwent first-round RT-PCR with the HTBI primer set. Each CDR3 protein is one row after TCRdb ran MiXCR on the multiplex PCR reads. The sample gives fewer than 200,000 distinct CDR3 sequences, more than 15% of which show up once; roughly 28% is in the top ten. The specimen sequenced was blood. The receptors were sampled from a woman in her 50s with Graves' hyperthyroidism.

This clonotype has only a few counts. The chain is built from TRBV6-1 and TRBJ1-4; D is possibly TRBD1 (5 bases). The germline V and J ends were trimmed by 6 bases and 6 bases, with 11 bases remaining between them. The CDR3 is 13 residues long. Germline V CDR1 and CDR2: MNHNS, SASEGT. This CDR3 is CASSNLGDEKLFF. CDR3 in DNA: TGTGCCAGCAGCAACCTGGGGGATGAAAAACTGTTTTTT.

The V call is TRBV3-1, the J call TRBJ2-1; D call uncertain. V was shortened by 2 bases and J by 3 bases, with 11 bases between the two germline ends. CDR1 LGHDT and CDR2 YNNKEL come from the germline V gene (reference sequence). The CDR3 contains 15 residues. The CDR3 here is CASSQKGTNYNEQFF. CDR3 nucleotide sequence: TGTGCCAGCAGCCAAAAGGGCACCAACTACAATGAGCAGTTCTTC.

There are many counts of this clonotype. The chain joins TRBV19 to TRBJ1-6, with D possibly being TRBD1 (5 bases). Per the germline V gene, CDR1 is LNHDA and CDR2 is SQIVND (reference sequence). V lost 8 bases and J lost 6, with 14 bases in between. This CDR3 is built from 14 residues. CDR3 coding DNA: TGTGCCAGTTGGGGACGAGGACTTAATTCACCCCTCCACTTT. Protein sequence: CASWGRGLNSPLHF.

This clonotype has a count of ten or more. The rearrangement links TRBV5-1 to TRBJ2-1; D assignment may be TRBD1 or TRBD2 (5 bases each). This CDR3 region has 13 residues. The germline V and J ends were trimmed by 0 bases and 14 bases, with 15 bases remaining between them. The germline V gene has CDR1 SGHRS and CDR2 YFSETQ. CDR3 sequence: CASSLERPWGKFF. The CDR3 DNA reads TGCGCCAGCAGCTTGGAGAGGCCCTGGGGGAAGTTCTTC.

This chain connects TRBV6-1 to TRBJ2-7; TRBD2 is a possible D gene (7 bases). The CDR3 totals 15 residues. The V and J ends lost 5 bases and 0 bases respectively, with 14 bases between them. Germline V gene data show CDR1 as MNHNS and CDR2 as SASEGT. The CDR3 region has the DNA TGTGCCAGCAGTAGCGGGACATTTAGCTCCTACGAGCAGTACTTC. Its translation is CASSSGTFSSYEQYF.

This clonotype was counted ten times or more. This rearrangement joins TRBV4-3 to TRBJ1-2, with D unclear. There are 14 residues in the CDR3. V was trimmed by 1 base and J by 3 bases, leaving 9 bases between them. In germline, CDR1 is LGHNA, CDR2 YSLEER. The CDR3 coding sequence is TGCGCCAGCAGCCAAGCCGCGAAGGACTATGGCTACACCTTC. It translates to CASSQAAKDYGYTF.

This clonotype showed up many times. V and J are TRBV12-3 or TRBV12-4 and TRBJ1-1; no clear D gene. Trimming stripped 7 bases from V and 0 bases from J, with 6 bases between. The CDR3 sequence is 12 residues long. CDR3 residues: CASTLMNTEAFF. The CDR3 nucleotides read TGTGCCAGCACCTTAATGAACACTGAAGCTTTCTTT.

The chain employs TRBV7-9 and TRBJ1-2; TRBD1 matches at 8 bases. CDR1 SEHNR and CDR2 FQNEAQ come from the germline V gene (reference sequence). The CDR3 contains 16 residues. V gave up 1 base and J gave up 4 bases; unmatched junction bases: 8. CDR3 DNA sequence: TGTGCCAGCAGCTTAGAAGCAGGGGGCGAGGGCTATGGCTACACCTTC. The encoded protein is CASSLEAGGEGYGYTF.

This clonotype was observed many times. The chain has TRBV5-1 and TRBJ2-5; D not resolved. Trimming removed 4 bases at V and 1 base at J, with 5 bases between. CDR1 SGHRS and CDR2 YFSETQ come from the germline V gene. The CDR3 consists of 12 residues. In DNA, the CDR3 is TGCGCCAGCAGCAACCTCCAAGAGACCCAGTACTTC. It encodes CASSNLQETQYF.

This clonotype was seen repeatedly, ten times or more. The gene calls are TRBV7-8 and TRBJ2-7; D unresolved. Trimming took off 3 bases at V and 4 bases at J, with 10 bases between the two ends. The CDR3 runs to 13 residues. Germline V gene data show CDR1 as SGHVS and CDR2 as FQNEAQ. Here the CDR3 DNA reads TGTGCCAGCAGCTTGCAGAAACCATACGAGCAGTACTTC. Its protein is CASSLQKPYEQYF.

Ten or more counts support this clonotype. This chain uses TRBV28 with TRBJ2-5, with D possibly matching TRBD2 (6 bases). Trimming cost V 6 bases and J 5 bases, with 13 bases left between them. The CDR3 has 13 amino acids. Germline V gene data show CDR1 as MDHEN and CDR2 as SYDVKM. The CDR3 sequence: CASSRGIWETQYF. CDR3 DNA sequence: TGTGCCAGCAGCCGGGGGATTTGGGAGACCCAGTACTTC.

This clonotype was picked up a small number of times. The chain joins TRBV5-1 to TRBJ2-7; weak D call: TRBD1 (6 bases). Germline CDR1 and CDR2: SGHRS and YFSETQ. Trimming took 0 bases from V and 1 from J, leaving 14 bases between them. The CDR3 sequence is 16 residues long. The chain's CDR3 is CASSLAGVQGSYEQYF. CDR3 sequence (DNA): TGCGCCAGCAGCTTGGCCGGGGTACAGGGTTCCTACGAGCAGTACTTC. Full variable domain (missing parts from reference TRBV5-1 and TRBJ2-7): KAGVTQTPRYLIKTRGQQVTLSCSPISGHRSVSWYQQTPGQGLQFLFEYFSETQRNKGNFPGRFSGRQFSNSRSEMNVSTLELGDSALYLCASSLAGVQGSYEQYFGPGTRLTVT.

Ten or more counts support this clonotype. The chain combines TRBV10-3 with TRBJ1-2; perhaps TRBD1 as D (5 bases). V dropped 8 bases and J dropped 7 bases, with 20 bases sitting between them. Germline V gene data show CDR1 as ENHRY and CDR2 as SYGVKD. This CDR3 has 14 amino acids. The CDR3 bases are TGTGCCATCGCCCTTGGAGGGGTAAGGGGTGGCTACACCTTC. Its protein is CAIALGGVRGGYTF.

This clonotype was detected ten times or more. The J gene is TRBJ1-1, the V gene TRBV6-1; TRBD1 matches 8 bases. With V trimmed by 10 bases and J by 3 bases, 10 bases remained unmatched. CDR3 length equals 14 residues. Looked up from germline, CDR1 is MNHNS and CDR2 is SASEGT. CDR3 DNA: TGTGCCACCGAACCGGGACAGGCACACACTGAAGCTTTCTTT. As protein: CATEPGQAHTEAFF.

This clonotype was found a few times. CDR3 DNA sequence: TGTGCCAGCAGTTACGAGGGTTCCTACGAGCAGTACTTC. It specifies CASSYEGSYEQYF. The chain is built from TRBV6-2 or TRBV6-3 and TRBJ2-7, with D tentatively TRBD2 (5 bases). Germline values: CDR1 MNHEY, CDR2 SVGEGT. The CDR3 has 13 amino acids. The germline V and J ends were trimmed by 2 bases and 1 base, with 6 bases remaining between them.

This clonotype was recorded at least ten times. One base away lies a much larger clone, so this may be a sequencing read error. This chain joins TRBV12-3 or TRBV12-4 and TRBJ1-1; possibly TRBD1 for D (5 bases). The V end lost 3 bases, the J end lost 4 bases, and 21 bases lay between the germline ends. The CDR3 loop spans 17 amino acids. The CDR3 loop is CASSFFLGAGMSTEAFF. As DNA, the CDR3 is TGTGCCAGCAGTTTTTTTTTAGGGGCAGGTATGAGCACTGAAGCTTTCTTT.

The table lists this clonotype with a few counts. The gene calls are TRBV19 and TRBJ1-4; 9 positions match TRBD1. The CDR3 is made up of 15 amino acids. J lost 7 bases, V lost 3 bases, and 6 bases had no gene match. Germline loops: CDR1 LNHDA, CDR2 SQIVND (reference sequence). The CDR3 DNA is TGTGCCAGTAGTATCCCGACAGGGGGAATTGAAAAACTGTTTTTT. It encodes CASSIPTGGIEKLFF.

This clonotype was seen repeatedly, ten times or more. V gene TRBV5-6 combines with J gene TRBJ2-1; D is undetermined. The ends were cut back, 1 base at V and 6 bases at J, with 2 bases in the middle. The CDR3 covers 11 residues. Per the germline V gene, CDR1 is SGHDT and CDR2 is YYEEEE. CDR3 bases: TGTGCCAGCAGCTTGTTCAATGAGCAGTTCTTC. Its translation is CASSLFNEQFF.

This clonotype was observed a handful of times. The chain's CDR3 is CASSLERRRSEQYF. CDR3 DNA sequence: TGCGCCAGCAGCTTGGAACGGAGGAGAAGCGAGCAGTACTTC. The chain carries TRBV5-1 and TRBJ2-7; a weak D match, TRBD2 (5 bases). The CDR3 length is 14 residues. Germline V CDR1 and CDR2: SGHRS, YFSETQ. V was cut by 0 bases and J by 6 bases, with 13 bases left in between.

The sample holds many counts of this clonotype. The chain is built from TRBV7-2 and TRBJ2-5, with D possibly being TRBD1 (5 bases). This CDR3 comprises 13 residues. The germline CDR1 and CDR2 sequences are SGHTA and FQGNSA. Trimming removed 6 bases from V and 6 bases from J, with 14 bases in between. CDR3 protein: CASRQDRSKTQYF. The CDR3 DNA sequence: TGTGCCAGCAGACAGGACCGGTCTAAGACCCAGTACTTC.

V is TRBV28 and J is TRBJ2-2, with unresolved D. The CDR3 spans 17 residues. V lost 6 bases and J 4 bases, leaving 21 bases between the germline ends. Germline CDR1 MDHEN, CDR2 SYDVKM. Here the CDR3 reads CASSPRPGQVLTGELFF. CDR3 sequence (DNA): TGTGCCAGCAGCCCCCGCCCGGGCCAGGTGCTCACCGGGGAGCTGTTTTTT.

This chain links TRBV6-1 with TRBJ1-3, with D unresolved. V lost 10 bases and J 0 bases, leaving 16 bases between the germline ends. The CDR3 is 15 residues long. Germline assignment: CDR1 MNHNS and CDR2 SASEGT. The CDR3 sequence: CATSPTPFSGNTIYF. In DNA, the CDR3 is TGTGCCACCTCCCCGACACCCTTCTCTGGAAACACCATATATTTT.

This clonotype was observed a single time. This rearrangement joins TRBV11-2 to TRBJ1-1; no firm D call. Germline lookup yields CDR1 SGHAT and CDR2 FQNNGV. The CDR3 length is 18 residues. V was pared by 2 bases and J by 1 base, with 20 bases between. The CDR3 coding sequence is TGTGCCAGCAGCTTATTAATAGGACCGGCAATCAAGAACACTGAAGCTTTCTTT. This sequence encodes CASSLLIGPAIKNTEAFF. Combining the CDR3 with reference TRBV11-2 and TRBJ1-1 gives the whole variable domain EAGVAQSPRYKIIEKRQSVAFWCNPISGHATLYWYQQILGQGPKLLIQFQNNGVVDDSQLPKDRFSAERLKGVDSTLKIQPAKLEDSAVYLCASSLLIGPAIKNTEAFFGQGTRLTVV.

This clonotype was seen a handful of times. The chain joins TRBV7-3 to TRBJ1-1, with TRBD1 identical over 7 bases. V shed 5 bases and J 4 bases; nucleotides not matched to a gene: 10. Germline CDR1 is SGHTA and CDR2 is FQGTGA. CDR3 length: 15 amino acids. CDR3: CASSPTGQIFTEAFF. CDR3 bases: TGTGCCAGCAGCCCAACGGGACAGATCTTCACTGAAGCTTTCTTT.

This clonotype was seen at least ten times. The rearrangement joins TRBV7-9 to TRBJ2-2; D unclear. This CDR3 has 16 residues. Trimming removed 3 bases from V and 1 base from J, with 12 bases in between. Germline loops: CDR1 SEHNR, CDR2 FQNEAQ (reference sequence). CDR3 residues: CASSFRPNQNTGELFF. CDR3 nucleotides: TGTGCCAGCAGCTTCCGGCCGAACCAGAACACCGGGGAGCTGTTTTTT. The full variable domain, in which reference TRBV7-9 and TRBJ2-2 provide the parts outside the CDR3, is DTGVSQNPRHKITKRGQNVTFRCDPISEHNRLYWYRQTLGQGPEFLTYFQNEAQLEKSRLLSDRFSAERPKGSFSTLEIQRTEQGDSAMYLCASSFRPNQNTGELFFGEGSRLTVL.

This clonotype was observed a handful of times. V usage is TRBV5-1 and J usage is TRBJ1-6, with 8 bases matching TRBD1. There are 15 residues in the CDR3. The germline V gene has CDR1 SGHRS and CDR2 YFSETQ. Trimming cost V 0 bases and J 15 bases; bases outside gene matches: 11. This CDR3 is CASSLDAGGASHLHF. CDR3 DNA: TGCGCCAGCAGCTTGGACGCAGGGGGCGCGTCGCACCTCCACTTT.

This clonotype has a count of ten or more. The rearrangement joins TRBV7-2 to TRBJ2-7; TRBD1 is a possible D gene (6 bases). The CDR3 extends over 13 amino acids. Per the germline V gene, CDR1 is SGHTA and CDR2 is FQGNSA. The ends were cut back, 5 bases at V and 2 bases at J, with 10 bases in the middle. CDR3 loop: CASSARDTYEQYF. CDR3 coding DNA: TGTGCCAGCAGCGCACGGGACACCTACGAGCAGTACTTC.

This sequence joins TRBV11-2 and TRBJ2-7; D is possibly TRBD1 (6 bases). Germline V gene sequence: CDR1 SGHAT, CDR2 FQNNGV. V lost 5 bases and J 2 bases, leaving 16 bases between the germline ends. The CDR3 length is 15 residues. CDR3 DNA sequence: TGTGCCAGCAGCCCGGACAGAACCGGGGCCTACGAGCAGTACTTC. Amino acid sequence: CASSPDRTGAYEQYF.

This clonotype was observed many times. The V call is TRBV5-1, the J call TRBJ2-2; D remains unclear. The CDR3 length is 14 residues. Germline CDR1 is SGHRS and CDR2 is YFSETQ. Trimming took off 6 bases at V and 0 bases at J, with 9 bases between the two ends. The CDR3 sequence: CASTPVSNTGELFF. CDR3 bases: TGCGCCAGCACCCCGGTGTCGAACACCGGGGAGCTGTTTTTT.